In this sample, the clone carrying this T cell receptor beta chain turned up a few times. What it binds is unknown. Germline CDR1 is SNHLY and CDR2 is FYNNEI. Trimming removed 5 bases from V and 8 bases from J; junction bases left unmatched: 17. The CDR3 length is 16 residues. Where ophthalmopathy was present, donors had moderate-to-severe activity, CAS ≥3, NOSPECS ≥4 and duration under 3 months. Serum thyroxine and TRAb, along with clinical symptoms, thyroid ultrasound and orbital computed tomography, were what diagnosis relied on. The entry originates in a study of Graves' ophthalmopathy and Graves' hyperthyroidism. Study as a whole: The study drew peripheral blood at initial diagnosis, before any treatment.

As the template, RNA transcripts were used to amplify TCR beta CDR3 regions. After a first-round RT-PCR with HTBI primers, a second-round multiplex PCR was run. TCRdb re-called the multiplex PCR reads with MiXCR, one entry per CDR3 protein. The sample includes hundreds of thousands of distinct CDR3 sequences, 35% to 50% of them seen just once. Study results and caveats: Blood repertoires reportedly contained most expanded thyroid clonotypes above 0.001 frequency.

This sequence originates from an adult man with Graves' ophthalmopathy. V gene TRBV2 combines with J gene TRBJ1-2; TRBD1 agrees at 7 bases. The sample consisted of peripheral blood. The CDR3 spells CASSPRSGGGAGGYTF. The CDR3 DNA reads TGTGCCAGCAGTCCCCGGTCGGGAGGGGGCGCTGGGGGCTACACCTTC.